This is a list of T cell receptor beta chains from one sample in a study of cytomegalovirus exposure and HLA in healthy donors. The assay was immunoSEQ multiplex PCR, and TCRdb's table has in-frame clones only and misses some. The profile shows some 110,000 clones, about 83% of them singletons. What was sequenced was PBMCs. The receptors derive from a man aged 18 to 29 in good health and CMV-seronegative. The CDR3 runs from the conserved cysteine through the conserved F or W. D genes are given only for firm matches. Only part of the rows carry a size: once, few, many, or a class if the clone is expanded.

TGTGCCAGCAGCTTAGGGGGCGTCGAGCAGTACTTC	CASSLGGVEQYF	TRBV7-8	TRBJ2-7	NA	NA
TGTGCCAGCAGGCTAACTTCTAACTATGGCTACACCTTC	CASRLTSNYGYTF	TRBV28	TRBJ1-2	NA	NA
TGTGCCAGCAGCTTAAGTGGCGGGGGAGGCTACACCTTC	CASSLSGGGGYTF	TRBV7-9	TRBJ1-2	NA	NA
TGTGCCTGGAGTTCGAGCGTAGAGACCCAGTACTTC	CAWSSSVETQYF	TRBV30	TRBJ2-5	NA	NA
TGTGCCCGCCCCGAGAGACTAGCGGATTCCTACGAGCAGTACTTC	CARPERLADSYEQYF	TRBV11-2	TRBJ2-7	NA	TRBD2
TGTGCCAGCAGTTTCCCGACAGGGAACACTGAAGCTTTCTTT	CASSFPTGNTEAFF	TRBV28	TRBJ1-1	few	NA
TGTGCCAGTAGCCTGGAGATTGTAGGGGGCATCTCTGAAGCTTTCTTT	CASSLEIVGGISEAFF	TRBV19	TRBJ1-1	NA	TRBD1
TGTGCCAGTAGTATGGGGGTCCTAGCGGGAGGTTCCTACAATGAGCAGTTCTTC	CASSMGVLAGGSYNEQFF	TRBV19	TRBJ2-1	NA	TRBD2
TGCGCCAGCAGCCAAGTAGTCGGGAGAGGCGAGACCCAGTACTTC	CASSQVVGRGETQYF	TRBV4-1	TRBJ2-5	NA	NA
TGTGCCAGCAGCTCGACCCCAGGACAGCCCCAGCATTTT	CASSSTPGQPQHF	TRBV7-6	TRBJ1-5	few	NA
TGCGCCAGCAGTTCTGACAGGGCGACTGGAAACACCATATATTTT	CASSSDRATGNTIYF	TRBV5-1	TRBJ1-3	NA	TRBD1
TGCGCCAGCAGCCAAGACATTAATCAGCCCCAGCATTTT	CASSQDINQPQHF	TRBV4-3	TRBJ1-5	few	NA
TGTGCCAGCAGCTTGGGGGACAGGGGGCGAAGAGAGACCCAGTACTTC	CASSLGDRGRRETQYF	TRBV11-3	TRBJ2-5	NA	TRBD1
TGTGCCAGCAGTTCCCCGGGAGACCCTAACTATGGCTACACCTTC	CASSSPGDPNYGYTF	TRBV27	TRBJ1-2	once	NA
TGCGCCAGCAGCCAAAGGTGGGAGTTGGGCACAGATACGCAGTATTTT	CASSQRWELGTDTQYF	TRBV4-1	TRBJ2-3	NA	NA
TGCGCCAGCAGCCAAGATGGGGCAGGGGCGGTGGAAAAACTGTTTTTT	CASSQDGAGAVEKLFF	TRBV4-3	TRBJ1-4	few	NA
TGTGCCAGCAGCACCCGTGGTAGCGGTCCCTACAATGAGCAGTTCTTC	CASSTRGSGPYNEQFF	TRBV13	TRBJ2-1	NA	NA
TGCGCCAGCAGCCTACAGGGTACGACTGAAGCTTTCTTT	CASSLQGTTEAFF	TRBV4-3	TRBJ1-1	NA	NA
TGTGCCAGTAGCCCACAGGGGAATAGGTACGAGCAGTACTTC	CASSPQGNRYEQYF	TRBV19	TRBJ2-7	NA	TRBD1
TGTGCCAGCAGCTTAGCTGGGGTGGGGAGGGCCTCCTACAATGAGCAGTTCTTC	CASSLAGVGRASYNEQFF	TRBV7-2	TRBJ2-1	NA	TRBD2
TGTGCCAGCAGTCCAAATCAGTTGGAGACCCAGTACTTC	CASSPNQLETQYF	TRBV6-5	TRBJ2-5	once	NA
TGTGCCAGCAGTTCACCGGGACAGAAGTACGAGCAGTACTTC	CASSSPGQKYEQYF	TRBV28	TRBJ2-7	NA	TRBD1
TGTGCCAGCACCCGACACCTCGAGGGTTTGCGCACTGAAGCTTTCTTT	CASTRHLEGLRTEAFF	TRBV11-2	TRBJ1-1	NA	NA
TGTGCCAGCAGCTTCGCCCCGCTAGCGGGAGGGGTTGCGAATGAGCAGTTCTTC	CASSFAPLAGGVANEQFF	TRBV7-6	TRBJ2-1	NA	TRBD2